These 27 T cell receptor beta chains originate from one sample sequenced in a study of metastatic and nonmetastatic thyroid tumors. Via MiXCR, TCRdb re-called the PCR reads. The data hold tens of thousands of clones, with approximately 19% observed a single time. All patients were untreated before thyroid surgery. The sample comprised blood. The source is a female donor with papillary thyroid cancer or a benign thyroid nodule (not recorded which). Some clones in this sample may be carry-over from other donors' samples.

V usage is TRBV30 and J usage is TRBJ2-6; D perhaps matches TRBD1 (5 bases). The CDR3 has 17 amino acids. Deletions cut 8 bases from V and 1 base from J, with 21 bases between. Germline V gene data show CDR1 as GTSNPN and CDR2 as SVGIG (reference sequence). The CDR3 reads CALSTADSSSGANVLTF. CDR3 nucleotides: TGTGCCCTCTCTACGGCAGACAGCTCTTCTGGGGCCAACGTCCTGACTTTC.

To note about this clone: Relative to the germline gene, one junction end is altered; a read error may explain this. The chain has TRBV10-2 and TRBJ1-6; TRBD1 agrees at 7 bases. The CDR3 has 16 amino acids. Germline CDR1 WSHSY, CDR2 SAAADI. The CDR3 spells CASRGKGGFYNSPIHF. CDR3 nucleotide sequence: TGCGCCAGCAGAGGGAAAGGGGGCTTCTATAATTCACCCATCCACTTT.

This clone was seen many times. The V gene is TRBV2, the J gene TRBJ1-6; 10 bases fit TRBD1. The CDR3 is 15 residues long. CDR1 is SNHLY, CDR2 FYNNEI, per germline. V shed 4 bases and J 8 bases; nucleotides not matched to a gene: 5. This CDR3 reads CASSVTGTGDSPLHF. CDR3 DNA sequence: TGTGCCAGCAGTGTTACCGGGACAGGGGATTCACCCCTCCACTTT.

In regard to this clone: This may be a read error, as it is one base from a much larger clone. The chain couples TRBV5-4 to TRBJ1-2; 7 positions agree with TRBD1. The germline V gene encodes CDR1 SGHNT and CDR2 YYREEE (reference sequence). This CDR3 has 14 residues. V shed 1 base, J shed 6 bases, and the junction held 6 bases outside the gene matches. CDR3 loop: CASSLQGGVHGYTF. CDR3 sequence (DNA): TGTGCCAGCAGCTTGCAAGGGGGCGTCCATGGCTACACCTTC.

The table lists this clone with many counts. This chain joins TRBV6-2 or TRBV6-3 and TRBJ2-3; D uncertain. In germline, CDR1 is MNHEY, CDR2 SVGEGT. The CDR3 covers 14 residues. V lost 6 bases, J lost 4 bases, and 14 bases lay in between. The CDR3 protein is CASRYRRFADTQYF. The CDR3 nucleotides read TGTGCCAGCAGATACCGGAGATTTGCAGATACGCAGTATTTT.

This clone was detected many times. The chain links TRBV30 to TRBJ2-3, with D tentatively TRBD2 (6 bases). Looked up from germline, CDR1 is GTSNPN and CDR2 is SVGIG (reference sequence). CDR3 length: 13 amino acids. Trimming removed 2 bases from V and 5 bases from J, with 11 bases in between. CDR3 sequence (DNA): TGTGCCTGGAGTCGGGGGACCTTAGATACGCAGTATTTT. Translating gives CAWSRGTLDTQYF.

About this clone: A read error may explain this, as a much larger clone is one base away. This chain joins TRBV19 and TRBJ2-2; 7 bases are a match to TRBD2. The CDR3 is 17 amino acids. Germline CDR1 reads LNHDA; CDR2 reads SQIVND (reference sequence). The CDR3 DNA reads TGTGCCAGTAGAGACGGGCGGGGGAAAACGAACACCGGGCAGCTGTTTTTT. Protein sequence: CASRDGRGKTNTGQLFF.

By share, this clone counts as medium-sized. This same CDR3 is encoded by further DNA sequences in the sample. The chain combines TRBV6-1 with TRBJ1-5; D is undetermined. This CDR3 spans 14 amino acids. Germline values: CDR1 MNHNS, CDR2 SASEGT. The V gene lost 4 bases and the J gene lost 4 bases, with 11 bases spanning the gap. DNA of the CDR3: TGTGCCAGCAGTGTTCGGCGTACTAATCAGCCCCAGCATTTT. Its protein is CASSVRRTNQPQHF.

This clone showed up many times. V and J are TRBV9 and TRBJ2-1; 10 positions match TRBD2. This CDR3 is built from 15 residues. Trimming cost V 3 bases and J 2 bases; bases outside gene matches: 2. Germline V lookup: CDR1 SGDLS, CDR2 YYNGEE. The CDR3 here is CASSESGGAYNEQFF. The CDR3 DNA sequence: TGTGCCAGCAGCGAAAGCGGGGGGGCCTACAATGAGCAGTTCTTC.

This clone was counted many times. The chain combines TRBV12-3 or TRBV12-4 with TRBJ1-1; 7 bases are shared with TRBD1. Trimming at V came to 0 bases and at J to 11 bases, leaving 3 bases not matched to a gene. The CDR3 has 12 amino acids. In nucleotides, the CDR3 is TGTGCCAGCAGTTTAGCAGGGGGCGAGGCTTTCTTT. This translates into CASSLAGGEAFF.

About this clone: A much larger clone is a single base away; this may be a read error. The genes are TRBV9 and TRBJ2-5; D gene ambiguous. The V and J ends lost 1 base and 2 bases respectively, with 12 bases between them. Germline values: CDR1 SGDLS, CDR2 YYNGEE. This CDR3 comprises 15 residues. For the CDR3, the DNA is TGTGCCAGCAGCGTATATTCCGGGCAGCAAGAGACCCAGTACTTC. Translating it yields CASSVYSGQQETQYF.

Ten or more counts support this clone. The junction does not match germline at one end; this may be a read error. Within the sample, other DNA sequences also encode this same CDR3. The CDR3: CASTEDISNYGYTF. The CDR3, as DNA: TGTGCCAGCACCGAGGACATTTCAAACTATGGTTACACCTTC. This chain joins TRBV9 and TRBJ1-2, with a possible D match to TRBD1 (5 bases). The CDR3 contains 14 residues. CDR1 and CDR2 (germline): SGDLS, YYNGEE.

A remark on this clone: One base away lies a much larger clone, so this may be a sequencing read error. At the DNA level, this CDR3 is encoded by other sequences in the same sample as well. The chain employs TRBV18 and TRBJ2-5, with 8 bases aligning to TRBD2. The germline gives CDR1 KGHSH, CDR2 LQKENI. This CDR3 spans 14 amino acids. CDR3 sequence: CASKKLADQETQYF. The CDR3 nucleotides are TGTGCTAGCAAAAAACTAGCGGACCAAGAGACCCAGTACTTC.

By frequency in the sample, this clone is medium-sized (0.01 to 0.1%). This rearrangement joins TRBV6-2 or TRBV6-3 to TRBJ1-2; no firm D call. The CDR3 extends over 10 amino acids. Trimming pared 8 bases from V and 9 bases from J, leaving 10 bases between. CDR1 is MNHEY and CDR2 is SVGEGT in the germline V gene. This CDR3 is CASGQISYTF. CDR3 DNA sequence: TGTGCCAGCGGCCAGATTAGCTACACCTTC.

This clone came up many times. One base away lies a much larger clone, so this may be a sequencing read error. The final CDR3 position lacks the conserved phenylalanine or tryptophan, pointing to a likely read error. The J gene is TRBJ1-2, the V gene TRBV2; TRBD1 might be the D (6 bases). V lost 6 bases and J lost 4, with 15 bases in between. Germline V gene data show CDR1 as SNHLY and CDR2 as FYNNEI. The CDR3 consists of 14 residues. The chain's CDR3 is CASSLEGRGYGYTL. The CDR3 nucleotides are TGTGCCAGCAGCCTAGAGGGCAGGGGCTATGGCTACACCCTC.

This clone was seen only a few times. Since a much larger clone is just one base distant, this may be a read error. The identical CDR3 is also encoded by other nucleotide sequences in the sample. The rearrangement uses TRBV18 and TRBJ2-2, with D hard to call. Trimming removed 6 bases from V and 1 base from J, with 12 bases in between. The CDR3 totals 15 residues. The germline V gene encodes CDR1 KGHSH and CDR2 LQKENI. CDR3 DNA sequence: TGTGCCAGCTCGATGTTCGGTGGGAACACCGGGGAGCTGTTTTTT. It translates to CASSMFGGNTGELFF.

This clone was counted many times. The chain carries TRBV19 and TRBJ1-1; no clear D. This CDR3 has 11 amino acids. The V gene's germline CDR1 is LNHDA and CDR2 SQIVND (reference sequence). V was shortened by 10 bases and J by 1 base, with 7 bases between the two germline ends. CDR3 sequence (DNA): TGTGCCACCGATTCGAACACTGAAGCTTTCTTT. It specifies CATDSNTEAFF.

This clone has ten or more counts. The rearrangement uses TRBV6-4 and TRBJ1-2; 7 bases match TRBD1. Germline V lookup: CDR1 MRHNA, CDR2 SNTAGT. V gave up 0 bases and J gave up 2 bases; unmatched junction bases: 6. CDR3 size: 16 residues. CDR3 sequence reads: CASSDSGDSTNYGYTF. The CDR3 DNA follows: TGTGCCAGCAGTGACTCGGGGGACAGCACAAACTATGGCTACACCTTC.

This clone occurred many times. J is TRBJ1-6 and V is TRBV20-1; possibly TRBD1 for D (5 bases). This CDR3 is built from 13 residues. V was clipped by 3 bases and J by 9 bases, with 12 bases between them. The germline V gene encodes CDR1 DFQATT and CDR2 SNEGSKA (reference sequence). CDR3 region: CSASLAGPSPLHF. CDR3 DNA: TGCAGTGCTAGTTTGGCAGGGCCTTCACCCCTCCACTTT.

This clone was detected a few times. The rearrangement joins TRBV10-3 to TRBJ2-5, with D possibly matching TRBD2 (6 bases). The length of the CDR3 is 16 residues. Germline CDR1 is ENHRY and CDR2 is SYGVKD. V was cut by 3 bases and J by 1 base, with 15 bases left in between. The CDR3 protein is CAISDSSRDSQETQYF. As DNA, the CDR3 is TGTGCCATCAGTGACTCCTCACGGGACTCCCAAGAGACCCAGTACTTC.

The J gene is TRBJ1-2, the V gene TRBV27; TRBD1 matches 7 bases. Germline CDR1 is MNHEY and CDR2 is SMNVEV (reference sequence). The trim removed 5 bases at V and 8 bases at J, leaving 14 bases unmatched. CDR3 length equals 15 residues. This chain's CDR3 is CASSPSGGGAVGYTF. As DNA, the CDR3 is TGTGCCAGCAGTCCCTCGGGAGGGGGCGCAGTGGGCTACACCTTC.

This clone was picked up many times. Given a much more abundant clone one base away, this may be a read error. The chain employs TRBV10-3 and TRBJ2-5; tentatively, D is TRBD2 (6 bases). Germline V gene lookup returns CDR1 ENHRY and CDR2 SYGVKD. This CDR3 is built from 14 residues. V was cut by 2 bases and J by 4 bases, with 11 bases left in between. CDR3 region: CAISEGGDGETQYF. The CDR3 DNA reads as TGTGCCATCAGTGAGGGCGGGGACGGAGAGACCCAGTACTTC.

Ten or more counts support this clone. The chain has TRBV5-1 and TRBJ2-5; TRBD2 aligns across 12 bases. CDR1 is SGHRS, CDR2 YFSETQ, per germline. J lost 5 bases, V lost 0 bases, and 11 bases had no gene match. The CDR3 consists of 18 residues. Here the CDR3 DNA reads TGCGCCAGCAGCTTGGGACTAGCGGGAGCGCCGACAGAGGAGACCCAGTACTTC. It specifies CASSLGLAGAPTEETQYF.

This clone has ten or more counts. This sample includes further DNA sequences coding for the same CDR3. The V call is TRBV5-1, the J call TRBJ2-5; D unresolved. Trimming stripped 0 bases from V and 5 bases from J, with 8 bases between. The CDR3 is made up of 13 amino acids. In germline, CDR1 is SGHRS, CDR2 YFSETQ. CDR3 DNA: TGCGCCAGCAGCTTGGGGGCCCAGGAGACCCAGTACTTC. This sequence encodes CASSLGAQETQYF.

The rearrangement links TRBV5-1 to TRBJ2-3, with D unresolved. Germline V CDR1 and CDR2: SGHRS, YFSETQ. V lost 3 bases to trimming and J lost 0 bases, with 14 bases between them. The CDR3 has 16 amino acids. The DNA of the CDR3 is TGCGCCAGCAGCTCACTCCGGTACCCCAGCACAGATACGCAGTATTTT. Protein sequence: CASSSLRYPSTDTQYF.

By frequency in the sample, this clone is medium-sized. The rearrangement links TRBV7-6 to TRBJ2-7, with 7 positions matching TRBD1. V was clipped by 5 bases and J by 4 bases; unmatched bases: 2. The CDR3 runs 12 residues. Germline lookup yields CDR1 SGHVS and CDR2 FNYEAQ. The CDR3 region is CASSQTGYEQYF. In DNA form, the CDR3 reads TGTGCCAGCAGCCAGACAGGGTACGAGCAGTACTTC.

This clone has a handful of counts. The V and J genes are TRBV10-1 and TRBJ1-1; the D gene is possibly TRBD1 (5 bases). Germline CDR1 and CDR2: WNHNN and SYGVQD (reference sequence). The CDR3 covers 12 residues. V shed 3 bases and J shed 6 bases, with 8 bases lying between them. CDR3 DNA sequence: TGCGCCAGCAGTGACGGGGGGGCTGAAGCTTTCTTT. Protein: CASSDGGAEAFF.